This paragraph covers one T cell receptor beta chain sequence. This sample is part of a study of blood T cell repertoires in COVID-19. On the study more broadly: The United States, Italy and Spain provided the acute and convalescent COVID-19 samples.

In the original workflow: Estimation of nucleated cell counts relied on the amplification of reference gene primers. TCRdb's table, derived via immunoSEQ multiplex PCR, lists solely in-frame clones and lacks some. Clone size and the V and J calls come from that table; the DNA yielded D and trimming. Of fewer than 70,000 clones in the sample, about 86% were seen once. Sequencing was done on a sample of peripheral blood. The sequence was obtained from a man aged 35-49 years with COVID-19, enrolled during active disease.

The CDR3 spells CASSQDRGGAGSTDTQYF. The DNA of the CDR3 is TGTGCCAGCAGCCAAGACCGGGGGGGAGCGGGGTCGACAGATACGCAGTATTTT. This chain joins TRBV4-2 and TRBJ2-3; TRBD2 agrees at 8 bases. The V and J ends lost 0 bases and 3 bases, in that order; junction bases with no gene match: 11. Germline V gene lookup returns CDR1 LGHNA and CDR2 YNFKEQ. The length of the CDR3 is 18 residues.